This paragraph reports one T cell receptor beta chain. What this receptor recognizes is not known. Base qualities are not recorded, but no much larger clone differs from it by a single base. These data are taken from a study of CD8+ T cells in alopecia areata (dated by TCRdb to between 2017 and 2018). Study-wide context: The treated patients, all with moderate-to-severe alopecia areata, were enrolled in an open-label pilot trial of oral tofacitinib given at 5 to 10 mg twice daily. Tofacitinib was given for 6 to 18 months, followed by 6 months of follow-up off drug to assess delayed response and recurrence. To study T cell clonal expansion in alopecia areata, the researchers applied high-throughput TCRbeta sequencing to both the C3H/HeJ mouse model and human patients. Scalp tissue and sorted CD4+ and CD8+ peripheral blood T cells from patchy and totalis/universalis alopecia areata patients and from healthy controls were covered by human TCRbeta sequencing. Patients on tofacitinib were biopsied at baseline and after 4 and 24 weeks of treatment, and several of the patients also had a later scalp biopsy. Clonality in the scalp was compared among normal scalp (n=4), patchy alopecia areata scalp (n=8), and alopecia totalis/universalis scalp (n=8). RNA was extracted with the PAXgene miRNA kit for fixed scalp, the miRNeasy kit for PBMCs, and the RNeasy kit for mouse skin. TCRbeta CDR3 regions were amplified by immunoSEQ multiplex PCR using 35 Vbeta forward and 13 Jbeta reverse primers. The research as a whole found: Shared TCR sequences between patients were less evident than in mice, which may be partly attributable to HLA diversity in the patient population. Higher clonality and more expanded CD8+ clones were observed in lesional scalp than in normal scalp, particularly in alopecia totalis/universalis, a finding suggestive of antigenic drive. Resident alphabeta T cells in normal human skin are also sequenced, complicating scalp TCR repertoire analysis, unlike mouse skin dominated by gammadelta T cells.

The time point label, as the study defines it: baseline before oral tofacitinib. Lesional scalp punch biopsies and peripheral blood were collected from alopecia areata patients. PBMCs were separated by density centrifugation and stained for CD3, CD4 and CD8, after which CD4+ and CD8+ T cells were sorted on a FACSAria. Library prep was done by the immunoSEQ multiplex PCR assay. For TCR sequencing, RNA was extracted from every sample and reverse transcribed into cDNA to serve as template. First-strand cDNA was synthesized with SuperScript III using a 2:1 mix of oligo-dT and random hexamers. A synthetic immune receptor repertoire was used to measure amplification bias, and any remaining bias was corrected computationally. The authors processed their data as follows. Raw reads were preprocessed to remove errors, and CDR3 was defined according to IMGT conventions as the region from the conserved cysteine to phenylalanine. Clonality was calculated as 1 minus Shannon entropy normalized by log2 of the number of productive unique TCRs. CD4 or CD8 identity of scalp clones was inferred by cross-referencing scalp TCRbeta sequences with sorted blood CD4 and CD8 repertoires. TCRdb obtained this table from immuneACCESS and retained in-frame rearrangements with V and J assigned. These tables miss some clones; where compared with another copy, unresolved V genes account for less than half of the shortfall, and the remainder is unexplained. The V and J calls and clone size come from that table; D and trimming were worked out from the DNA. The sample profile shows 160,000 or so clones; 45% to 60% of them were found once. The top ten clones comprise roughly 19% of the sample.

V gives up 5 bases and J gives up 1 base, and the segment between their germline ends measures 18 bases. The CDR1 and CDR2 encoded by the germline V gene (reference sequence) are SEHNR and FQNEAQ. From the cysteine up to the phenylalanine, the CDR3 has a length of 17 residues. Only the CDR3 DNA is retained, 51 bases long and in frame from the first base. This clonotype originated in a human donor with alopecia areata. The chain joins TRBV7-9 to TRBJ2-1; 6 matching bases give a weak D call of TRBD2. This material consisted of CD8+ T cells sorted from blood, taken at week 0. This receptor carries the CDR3 CASSILTSGGSYNEQFF. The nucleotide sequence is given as TGTGCCAGCAGCATATTAACTAGTGGGGGGTCCTACAATGAGCAGTTCTTC.